The present T cell receptor (beta chain) was sequenced within a study of blood T cell repertoires in COVID-19. Study at large: There were acute and convalescent COVID-19 samples, and they came from the United States, Italy and Spain. From T cells, B-cell-depleted T cells, or PBMCs came the material, which was cDNA or gDNA.

V lost 8 bases and J lost 10; bases outside the gene matches: 3. The CDR3 spans 12 residues. CDR1 is SNHLY and CDR2 is FYNNEI in the germline V gene. Methods used by the authors: Reference gene primer amplification in the assay estimated nucleated cell counts. Profiled with immunoSEQ multiplex PCR; TCRdb holds only in-frame clones, not every one. V and J calls and clone size follow that table, whereas D and trimming were derived from the DNA. The repertoire consists of around 230,000 clones, with 80% to 90% occurring once and the leading ten covering just over 0.7%. The genes are TRBV2 and TRBJ2-1; 12 bases map to TRBD2. This sequence originates from a man aged 35-49 years with acute or convalescent COVID-19. Sequencing was done on a sample of peripheral blood. CDR3 sequence reads: CASLAGGNEQFF. DNA for the CDR3: TGTGCCAGCCTAGCGGGGGGGAACGAGCAGTTCTTC.